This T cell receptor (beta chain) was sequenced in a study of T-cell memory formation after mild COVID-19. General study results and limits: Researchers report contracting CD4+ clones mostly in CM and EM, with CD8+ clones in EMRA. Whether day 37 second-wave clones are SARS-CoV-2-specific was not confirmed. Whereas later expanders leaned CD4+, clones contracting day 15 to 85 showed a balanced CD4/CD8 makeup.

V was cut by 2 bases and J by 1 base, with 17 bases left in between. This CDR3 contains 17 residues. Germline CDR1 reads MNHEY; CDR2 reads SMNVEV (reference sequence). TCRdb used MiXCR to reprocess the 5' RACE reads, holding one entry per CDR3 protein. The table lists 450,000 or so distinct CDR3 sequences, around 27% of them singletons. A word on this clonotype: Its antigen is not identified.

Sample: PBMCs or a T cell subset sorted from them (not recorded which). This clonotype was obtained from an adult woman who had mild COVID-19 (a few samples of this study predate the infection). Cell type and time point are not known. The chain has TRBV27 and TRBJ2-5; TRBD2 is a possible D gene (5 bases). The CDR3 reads CASSLVREATVQETQYF. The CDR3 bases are TGTGCCAGCAGTTTAGTGAGGGAAGCAACGGTCCAAGAGACCCAGTACTTC.